The clone carrying this TCR beta chain was recorded many times. The repertoire was sequenced with immunoSEQ multiplex PCR; TCRdb's copy has only in-frame clones and lacks some. The sample has under 250,000 clones, roughly 86% seen once. The sample is drawn from a study of blood T cell repertoires in COVID-19. Study information: PBMCs, B-cell-depleted T cells, or T cells were the source of the cDNA or gDNA that made up the material.

V was shortened by 0 bases and J by 2 bases, with 6 bases between the two germline ends. Germline CDR1 SGDLS, CDR2 YYNGEE. The CDR3 has 14 residues. This chain links TRBV9 with TRBJ1-5; D uncertain. Sequenced sample: PBMCs or T cells enriched from blood (not recorded which). The TCR originated in a woman aged 25-40 years with acute COVID-19. As DNA, the CDR3 is TGTGCCAGCAGCGTAGATTTCGGCAATCAGCCCCAGCATTTT. Translation: CASSVDFGNQPQHF.